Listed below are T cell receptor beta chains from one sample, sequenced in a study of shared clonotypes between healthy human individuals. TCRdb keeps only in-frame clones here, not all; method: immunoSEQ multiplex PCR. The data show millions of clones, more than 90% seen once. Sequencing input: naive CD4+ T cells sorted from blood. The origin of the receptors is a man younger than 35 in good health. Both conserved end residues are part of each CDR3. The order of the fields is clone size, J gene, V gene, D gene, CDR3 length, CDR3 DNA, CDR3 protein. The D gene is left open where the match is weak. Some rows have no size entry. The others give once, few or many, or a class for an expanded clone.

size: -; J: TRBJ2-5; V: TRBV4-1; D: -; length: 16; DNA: TGCGCCAGCAGCCAAGATCGCGTGACAGCGGGAGAGACCCAGTACTTC; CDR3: CASSQDRVTAGETQYF
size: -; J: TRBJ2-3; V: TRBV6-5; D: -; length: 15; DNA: TGTGCCAGCAGTTACTCGGGGACCCGCACAGATACGCAGTATTTT; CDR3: CASSYSGTRTDTQYF
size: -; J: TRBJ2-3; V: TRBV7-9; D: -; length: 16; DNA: TGTGCCAGCAGCTTAGGGAGTCTTTCTAGCACAGATACGCAGTATTTT; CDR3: CASSLGSLSSTDTQYF
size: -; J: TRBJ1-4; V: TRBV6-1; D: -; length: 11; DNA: TGTGCCAGCAGTGAAGAATTTCTCCTGTTTTTT; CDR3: CASSEEFLLFF
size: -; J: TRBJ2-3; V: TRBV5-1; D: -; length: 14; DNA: TGCGCCAGCAGCTCGCGGACACACACAGATACGCAGTATTTT; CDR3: CASSSRTHTDTQYF
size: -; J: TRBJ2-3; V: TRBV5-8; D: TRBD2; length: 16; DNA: TGTGCCAGCAGCTTGGTTGGTAGCGGGGGGCGGCATACGCAGTATTTT; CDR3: CASSLVGSGGRHTQYF
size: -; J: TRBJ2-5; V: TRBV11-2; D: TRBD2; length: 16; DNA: TGTGCCAGCAGCTTAGGAAATGGACTAGACGAAGAGACCCAGTACTTC; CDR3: CASSLGNGLDEETQYF
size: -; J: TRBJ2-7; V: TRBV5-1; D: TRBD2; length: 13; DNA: TGCGCCAGCAGCTTGGGCGGGGGATACGAGCAGTACTTC; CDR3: CASSLGGGYEQYF
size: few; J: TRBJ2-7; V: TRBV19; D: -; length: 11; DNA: TGTGCCAGTACCCAAGGGGTCGAGCAGTACTTC; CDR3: CASTQGVEQYF
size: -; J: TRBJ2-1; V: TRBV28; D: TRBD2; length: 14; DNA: TGTGCCAGCAGTTTAAGGATAGCGGGGGGTCGTCAGTTCTTC; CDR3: CASSLRIAGGRQFF
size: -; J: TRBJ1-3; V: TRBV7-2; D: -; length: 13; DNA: TGTGCCAGCAGCAGAATAGAGGGAAACACCATATATTTT; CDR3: CASSRIEGNTIYF
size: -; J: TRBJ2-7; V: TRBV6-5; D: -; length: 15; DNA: TGTGCCAGCAGTTACTCTCTGGGGCGGGGCTACGAGCAGTACTTC; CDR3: CASSYSLGRGYEQYF
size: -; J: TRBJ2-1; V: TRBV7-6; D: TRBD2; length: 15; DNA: TGTGCCAGCAGCTTAAGCGGGAGCACCTACAATGAGCAGTTCTTC; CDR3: CASSLSGSTYNEQFF
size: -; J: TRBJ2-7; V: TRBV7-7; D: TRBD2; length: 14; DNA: TGTGCTAGCAGCTTAGCGGGAGGAACCCACGAGCAGTACTTC; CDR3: CASSLAGGTHEQYF
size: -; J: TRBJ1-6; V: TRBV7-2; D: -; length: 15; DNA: TGTGCCAGCAGCTTACGGGGTCTCCATAATTCACCCCTCCACTTT; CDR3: CASSLRGLHNSPLHF
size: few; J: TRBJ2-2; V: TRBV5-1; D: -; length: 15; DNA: TGCGCCAGCAGCCCTCGAACCACCGGTGGCGGGGAGCTGTTTTTT; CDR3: CASSPRTTGGGELFF
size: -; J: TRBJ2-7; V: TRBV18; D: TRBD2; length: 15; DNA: TGTGCCAGCTCACCCGGGACGGGAGGCTCCTACGAGCAGTACTTC; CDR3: CASSPGTGGSYEQYF
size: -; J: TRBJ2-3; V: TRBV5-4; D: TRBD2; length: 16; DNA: TGTGCCAGCAGCGACCCCTCGACTAGCCGCACAGATACGCAGTATTTT; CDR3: CASSDPSTSRTDTQYF
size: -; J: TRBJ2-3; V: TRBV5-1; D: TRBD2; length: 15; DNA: TGCGCCAGCAGCTTGCCAGCGGGAAACACAGATACGCAGTATTTT; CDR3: CASSLPAGNTDTQYF
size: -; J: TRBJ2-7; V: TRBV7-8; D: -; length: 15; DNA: TGTGCCAGCACCACCTATGGGCACACCTACTACGAGCAGTACTTC; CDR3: CASTTYGHTYYEQYF
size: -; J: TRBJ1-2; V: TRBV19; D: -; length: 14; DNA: TGTGCCAGTAGCCCGGACCAGGTCCCTGGAGGCTACACCTTC; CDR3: CASSPDQVPGGYTF
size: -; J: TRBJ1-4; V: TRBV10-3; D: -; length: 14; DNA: TGTGCCATCACCAATTCCGGGAGAGGTGAAAAACTGTTTTTT; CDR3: CAITNSGRGEKLFF
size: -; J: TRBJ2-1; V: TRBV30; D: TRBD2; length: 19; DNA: TGTGCCTGGAGTGGAACCCGGACTAGCGGACGTAGCTCCTACAATGAGCAGTTCTTC; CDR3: CAWSGTRTSGRSSYNEQFF
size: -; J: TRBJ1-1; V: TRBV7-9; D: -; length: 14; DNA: TGTGCCAGCAGCTTAGTTCCGGAGAACACTGAAGCTTTCTTT; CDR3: CASSLVPENTEAFF
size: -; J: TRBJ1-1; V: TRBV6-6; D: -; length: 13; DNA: TGTGCCACTGACCCGCAGGGAAATACTGAAGCTTTCTTT; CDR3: CATDPQGNTEAFF
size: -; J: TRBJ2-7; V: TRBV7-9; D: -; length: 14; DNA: TGTGCCAGCAGCTTCGCAGGTTTGTCCTACGAGCAGTACTTC; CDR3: CASSFAGLSYEQYF
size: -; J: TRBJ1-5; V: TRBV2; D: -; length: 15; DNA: TGTGCCAGCAGTTTAGGACCCGTCCTCTCTCAGCCCCAGCATTTT; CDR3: CASSLGPVLSQPQHF
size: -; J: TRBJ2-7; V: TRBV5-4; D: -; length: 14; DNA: TGTGCCAGCAGCCAGGGGCTGTCGAGTTTCGAGCAGTACTTC; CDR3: CASSQGLSSFEQYF
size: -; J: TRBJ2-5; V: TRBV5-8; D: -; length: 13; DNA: TGTGCCAGCAGCTTGGCGGGGGTGGGCCCCCAGTACTTC; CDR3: CASSLAGVGPQYF
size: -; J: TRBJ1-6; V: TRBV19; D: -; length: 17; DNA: TGTGCCAGTAGTATAGACCCGTCGGCTATCAAGAATTCACCCCTCCACTTT; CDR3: CASSIDPSAIKNSPLHF
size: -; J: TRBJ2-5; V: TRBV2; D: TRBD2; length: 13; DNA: TGTGCCAGCAGTGCTAGCGGGAGGGAGACCCAGTACTTC; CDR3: CASSASGRETQYF
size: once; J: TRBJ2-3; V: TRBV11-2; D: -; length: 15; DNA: TGTGCCAGCAGCTTGGAGGGGCGAGATCCAGATACGCAGTATTTT; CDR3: CASSLEGRDPDTQYF
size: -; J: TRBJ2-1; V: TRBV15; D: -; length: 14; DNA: TGTGCCACCAGCAGAGTGATGACGTACAATGAGCAGTTCTTC; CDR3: CATSRVMTYNEQFF